These 13 T cell receptor beta chains were sequenced from one sample in a study of vaccination effects on CD4 cells after COVID-19. Only in-frame clones appear in the TCRdb table, and some are missing; sequencing was by immunoSEQ multiplex PCR. The repertoire holds more than 60,000 clones, with under 80% as singletons. These receptors lack a known antigen. Culture lasted about 10 days before CD4+ T cell isolation. The sequences come from CD4+ T cells from PBMCs cultured without peptide, collected before COVID-19 vaccination. The receptor source for this set is a human donor who had a prior SARS-CoV-2 infection.

This clone was observed a handful of times. The gene calls are TRBV9 and TRBJ1-2; TRBD1 matches at 11 bases. The CDR3 loop spans 15 amino acids. Germline-derived CDR1 and CDR2 are SGDLS and YYNGEE. J lost 7 bases, V lost 3 bases, and 8 bases had no gene match. The CDR3 DNA follows: TGTGCCAGCAGCGATGGGACAGGGGGAGAAGCTGGCTACACCTTC. It specifies CASSDGTGGEAGYTF.

The chain uses TRBV20-1 and TRBJ2-1, with TRBD2 as a possible D gene (6 bases). The CDR3 is 11 residues long. Germline V CDR1 and CDR2: DFQATT, SNEGSKA (reference sequence). V lost 4 bases and J 9 bases, leaving 10 bases between the germline ends. CDR3 coding DNA: TGCAGTGCTACTAGCGACGTTGAGCAGTTCTTC. Its protein product is CSATSDVEQFF.

A single count supports this clone. The CDR3 bases are TGTGCCACCAGTGATCCCAGCGGGGTCCACGGGGAGCTGTTTTTT. This translates into CATSDPSGVHGELFF. V and J are TRBV24-1 and TRBJ2-2; 7 bases match TRBD2. Germline V gene sequence: CDR1 KGHDR, CDR2 SFDVKD. CDR3 length: 15 residues. J gave up 7 bases and V 3 bases, and 7 bases lay outside the gene matches.

This clone was counted between two and nine times. The chain couples TRBV5-1 to TRBJ2-1; D is ambiguous. The CDR3 length is 15 residues. Trimming removed 0 bases at V and 0 bases at J, with 7 bases between. The germline V gene has CDR1 SGHRS and CDR2 YFSETQ. For the CDR3, the DNA is TGCGCCAGCAGCTTGGTGGCAGTCTCCTACAATGAGCAGTTCTTC. It encodes CASSLVAVSYNEQFF.

V is TRBV28 and J is TRBJ2-7, with TRBD1 matching 9 bases. This CDR3 has 15 amino acids. Trimming took 6 bases from V and 7 from J; bases not matched to a gene: 13. Per the germline V gene, CDR1 is MDHEN and CDR2 is SYDVKM. CDR3 in amino acids: CASSPPGTGRYEQYF. CDR3 DNA sequence: TGTGCCAGCAGCCCTCCCGGGACAGGGCGATATGAGCAGTACTTC.

In this sample, this clone turned up a few times. The J gene is TRBJ2-1, the V gene TRBV5-1; 14 nucleotides line up with TRBD2. Germline lookup yields CDR1 SGHRS and CDR2 YFSETQ. V lost 0 bases and J lost 3; bases outside the gene matches: 2. The CDR3 runs 17 residues. CDR3 coding DNA: TGCGCCAGCAGCTTGGGGACTAGCGGGGGGAACTACAATGAGCAGTTCTTC. Its translation: CASSLGTSGGNYNEQFF.

This chain links TRBV6-6 with TRBJ1-4; TRBD1 might be the D (5 bases). Germline CDR1 reads MNHNY; CDR2 reads SVGAGI (reference sequence). The CDR3 contains 14 residues. With 2 bases removed from V and 9 bases from J, the gap between germline ends came to 13 bases. CDR3 loop: CASSYQGFYQKLFF. The CDR3 bases are TGTGCCAGCAGTTACCAGGGTTTCTACCAAAAACTGTTTTTT.

The chain uses TRBV2 and TRBJ1-5; the D gene is possibly TRBD1 (6 bases). Trimming took off 7 bases at V and 3 bases at J, with 10 bases between the two ends. Germline V lookup: CDR1 SNHLY, CDR2 FYNNEI. The CDR3 has 13 amino acids. In nucleotides, the CDR3 is TGTGCCAGCAACGGACAGAACAATCAGCCCCAGCATTTT. Translation gives CASNGQNNQPQHF.

The J gene is TRBJ2-5, the V gene TRBV7-2; 11 nucleotides match TRBD1. CDR1 is SGHTA and CDR2 is FQGNSA in the germline V gene. The V and J ends lost 4 bases and 4 bases, in that order; junction bases with no gene match: 8. The CDR3 consists of 16 residues. The CDR3 loop reads CASSSRTGTGGETQYF. CDR3 DNA: TGTGCCAGCAGCTCAAGGACGGGGACAGGGGGAGAGACCCAGTACTTC.

This clone was seen a single time. The chain carries TRBV7-9 and TRBJ2-7; a weak D match, TRBD2 (6 bases). Trimming removed 4 bases from V and 8 bases from J, with 21 bases in between. This CDR3 has 15 residues. Germline V gives CDR1 SEHNR, CDR2 FQNEAQ (reference sequence). Written as DNA, the CDR3 is TGTGCCAGCAGCTATCCGGGACTGCGACGAGAAAAGCAGTACTTC. Its protein product is CASSYPGLRREKQYF.

The V and J genes are TRBV4-3 and TRBJ2-5; TRBD2 matches 12 bases. CDR1 and CDR2 from the germline V gene are LGHNA and YSLEER. J lost 4 bases, V lost 2 bases, and 2 bases had no gene match. There are 15 residues in the CDR3. The CDR3 sequence is CASSQLLAGGETQYF. The CDR3 nucleotides read TGCGCCAGCAGCCAACTACTAGCGGGAGGAGAGACCCAGTACTTC.

This chain uses TRBV2 with TRBJ1-5; D remains ambiguous. The length of the CDR3 is 11 residues. V was trimmed by 6 bases and J by 7 bases, leaving 7 bases between them. CDR1 SNHLY and CDR2 FYNNEI come from the germline V gene. The CDR3 sequence: CASRLGQPQHF. CDR3 DNA sequence: TGTGCCAGCAGATTGGGACAGCCCCAGCATTTT.

This chain connects TRBV5-4 to TRBJ2-1; TRBD2 agrees at 8 bases. Germline V gene sequence: CDR1 SGHNT, CDR2 YYREEE (reference sequence). This CDR3 has 15 amino acids. The V gene end was trimmed by 1 base and the J gene end by 6 bases; junction bases not matched to a gene: 6. Here the CDR3 reads CASSLRREGLNEQFF. CDR3 bases: TGTGCCAGCAGCTTGAGACGGGAGGGCCTCAATGAGCAGTTCTTC.